Presented here are 4 T cell receptor beta chains from one specimen sequenced in a study of blood T cell repertoires in COVID-19. Libraries were prepared by immunoSEQ multiplex PCR; TCRdb keeps only in-frame clonotypes and omits some of them. The table lists 120,000 or so clones, over 75% of them singletons. Sequenced sample: peripheral blood. These receptors were collected from a woman older than 75 with acute or convalescent COVID-19.

In the case of this clone: A read error may account for a junction end that differs from germline. The rearrangement uses TRBV11-2 and TRBJ2-5; D might be TRBD1 or TRBD2, each matching 6 bases. In germline, CDR1 is SGHAT, CDR2 FQNNGV. There are 14 residues in the CDR3. CDR3 coding DNA: TGTGCCAGCACCTTAGGGGGAGGCCAAGAGACCCAGTACTTC. Its translation is CASTLGGGQETQYF.

This clone was found a few times. The chain joins TRBV6-1 to TRBJ2-3; D unresolved. V was trimmed by 3 bases and J by 0 bases, leaving 10 bases between them. This CDR3 spans 15 amino acids. Germline CDR1 MNHNS, CDR2 SASEGT. Written as DNA, the CDR3 is TGTGCCAGCAGTGATTTCCAGGCAAGCACAGATACGCAGTATTTT. Residues: CASSDFQASTDTQYF.

The chain recombines TRBV19 with TRBJ2-5; 7 bases fit TRBD2. J lost 5 bases, V lost 4 bases, and 13 bases had no gene match. This CDR3 is built from 16 residues. Germline V gene data show CDR1 as LNHDA and CDR2 as SQIVND (reference sequence). DNA of the CDR3: TGTGCCAGTAGTACAACAGGCCCTAGCGGAAGGGAGACCCAGTACTTC. This sequence encodes CASSTTGPSGRETQYF.

This rearrangement joins TRBV6-1 to TRBJ2-7; perhaps TRBD1 as D (6 bases). V was shortened by 0 bases and J by 3 bases, with 9 bases between the two germline ends. CDR3 length: 14 residues. The germline CDR1 and CDR2 sequences are MNHNS and SASEGT. CDR3 nucleotides: TGTGCCAGCAGTGAAGCCCTAGGGGGCTACGAGCAGTACTTC. The encoded protein is CASSEALGGYEQYF.